What follows describes a single T cell receptor beta chain. Its antigen is currently unknown. This record comes from a study of cytomegalovirus exposure and HLA in healthy donors. Regarding the study as a whole: Under in vitro conditions, three CMV-associated chains were confirmed as specific for CMV antigens. Highly shared sequence variants in one cluster were likely a sequencing artifact.

Donors were nominally healthy when sampled, though unrecorded immune exposures were likely. 60 Vbeta and 13 Jbeta primers were used in PCR. Produced via immunoSEQ multiplex PCR; TCRdb's table is partial and in-frame only. This sample's clone table lists 130,000 to 150,000 clones. CDR1 and CDR2 from the germline V gene are SGHNT and YYREEE (reference sequence). V dropped 6 bases and J dropped 8 bases, with 20 bases sitting between them. CDR3 length: 14 amino acids. Sequenced: PBMCs. This sequence joins TRBV5-4 and TRBJ1-2, with D possibly being TRBD1 (6 bases). The clonotype originates from a woman aged 50 to 60 in good health and CMV-seronegative. CDR3 amino acids: CASIGRDRQEGYTF. The CDR3, as DNA: TGTGCCAGCATAGGTAGGGACCGACAGGAAGGCTACACCTTC.